These 5 T cell receptor beta chains were sequenced from one sample in a study of graft-versus-host responses after intestinal transplantation. Each mixed lymphocyte reaction held 200,000 CFSE-labeled responders and 200,000 irradiated violet-dye-labeled stimulators. Some clones are missing from TCRdb's copy, which holds only in-frame ones; the method was immunoSEQ multiplex PCR. The profile shows tens of thousands of clones, 35% to 50% of them singletons. Sequencing used alloreactive CD8+ T cells from a mixed lymphocyte reaction culture, obtained before intestinal transplant. Subset here: CFSE-low proliferating T cells sorted from approximately six-day pre-transplant mixed lymphocyte reaction (GvH or HvG direction). Source of these receptors: a human patient who received an intestinal transplant.

The chain employs TRBV11-2 and TRBJ1-1; no definite D call. The V gene lost 1 base and the J gene lost 5 bases, with 8 bases spanning the gap. The CDR3 has 13 amino acids. Germline V gene data show CDR1 as SGHAT and CDR2 as FQNNGV. Here the CDR3 reads CASSLAFGTEAFF. The CDR3 DNA reads TGTGCCAGCAGCTTAGCTTTCGGGACTGAAGCTTTCTTT.

This clone is a singleton in its sample. The V and J genes are TRBV29-1 and TRBJ1-4; D may be TRBD1 (5 bases). The V end was cut by 6 bases, the J end by 8 bases, with 22 bases between. This CDR3 has 15 residues. Germline CDR1 SQVTM, CDR2 ANQGSEA. CDR3 sequence: CSVGGSGRGGEKLFF. CDR3 sequence (DNA): TGCAGCGTGGGGGGGTCGGGTAGGGGAGGAGAAAAACTGTTTTTT.

DNA for the CDR3: TGTGCCAGCAGTATCTCGGAGTTGCCGGGAAACACCATATATTTT. This gives the protein CASSISELPGNTIYF. The chain combines TRBV27 with TRBJ1-3; the D is unclear. V was shortened by 5 bases and J by 4 bases, with 15 bases between the two germline ends. The CDR3 covers 15 residues. Germline CDR1 and CDR2: MNHEY and SMNVEV (reference sequence).

The rearrangement uses TRBV5-4 and TRBJ2-1, with 7 positions matching TRBD2. CDR1 is SGHNT, CDR2 YYREEE, per germline (reference sequence). The CDR3 totals 13 residues. Trimming removed 4 bases from V and 8 bases from J; junction bases left unmatched: 6. The CDR3 spells CASSPLGGDEQFF. Written as DNA, the CDR3 is TGTGCCAGCAGCCCCCTGGGGGGGGATGAGCAGTTCTTC.

V usage is TRBV2 and J usage is TRBJ2-7; 8 bases agree with TRBD1. The CDR3 has 16 residues. Germline V gene sequence: CDR1 SNHLY, CDR2 FYNNEI. J was trimmed by 3 bases and V by 7 bases; bases with no gene match: 14. The CDR3 nucleotides read TGTGCCAGCAAGCGACAGGGGACTTTAAATGGCTACGAGCAGTACTTC. It specifies CASKRQGTLNGYEQYF.